Below are 14 T cell receptor beta chains sequenced from a single sample in a study of cytomegalovirus exposure and HLA in healthy donors. This PCR relied on a set of 60 Vbeta primers and 13 Jbeta primers. The repertoire was sequenced with immunoSEQ multiplex PCR; TCRdb's copy has only in-frame clones and lacks some. The data contain around 99,000 clones, about 74% of them singletons. The sequenced sample consisted of PBMCs. These receptors all come from a middle-aged woman in good health and CMV-seropositive.

This chain uses TRBV4-1 with TRBJ2-2; TRBD1 aligns across 8 bases. Germline V lookup: CDR1 MGHRA, CDR2 YSYEKL. Trimming removed 5 bases from V and 6 bases from J; junction bases left unmatched: 8. This CDR3 contains 15 residues. This chain's CDR3 is CASSIGQGLPGELFF. Here the CDR3 DNA reads TGCGCCAGCAGCATCGGACAGGGCCTTCCCGGGGAGCTGTTTTTT.

The genes are TRBV6-6 and TRBJ1-3; 8 bases map to TRBD1. The CDR3 is made up of 16 amino acids. With V trimmed by 6 bases and J by 2 bases, 9 bases remained unmatched. Germline lookup yields CDR1 MNHNY and CDR2 SVGAGI (reference sequence). CDR3 bases: TGTGCCAGCAGACATCTAACAGGGGGAACTGGAAACACCATATATTTT. Amino acids: CASRHLTGGTGNTIYF.

The rearrangement uses TRBV27 and TRBJ1-6, with 9 bases lining up with TRBD1. The germline gives CDR1 MNHEY, CDR2 SMNVEV (reference sequence). With 6 bases clipped from V and 10 bases from J, the junction kept 7 bases outside the gene matches. The CDR3 has 14 amino acids. The DNA for the CDR3 is TGTGCCAGCAGCCAACAGGGGGCTGGATCACCCCTCCACTTT. The encoded protein is CASSQQGAGSPLHF.

The chain uses TRBV30 and TRBJ2-5; 8 bases fit TRBD2. This CDR3 spans 13 amino acids. Germline values: CDR1 GTSNPN, CDR2 SVGIG (reference sequence). With 2 bases clipped from V and 5 bases from J, the junction kept 4 bases outside the gene matches. CDR3 bases: TGTGCCTGGAGTCGCGGGGGGCCCGAGACCCAGTACTTC. Encoded protein: CAWSRGGPETQYF. The variable domain in full, completed from reference TRBV30 and TRBJ2-5, reads SQTIHQWPATLVQPVGSPLSLECTVEGTSNPNLYWYRQAAGRGLQLLFYSVGIGQISSEVPQNLSASRPQDRQFILSSKKLLLSDSGFYLCAWSRGGPETQYFGPGTRLLVL.

The V call is TRBV5-1, the J call TRBJ2-5, with 8 bases aligning to TRBD1. This CDR3 spans 16 amino acids. The germline CDR1 and CDR2 sequences are SGHRS and YFSETQ. The J segment lost 2 bases and the V segment lost 4 bases, leaving 10 bases of the junction unmatched. CDR3 region: CASSRAGGVSQETQYF. The CDR3 region has the DNA TGCGCCAGCAGCAGGGCAGGGGGCGTCAGTCAAGAGACCCAGTACTTC.

The chain has TRBV2 and TRBJ1-1, with 9 nucleotides matching TRBD1. CDR3 length: 14 residues. The ends lost 3 bases at V and 5 bases at J; junction bases unmatched: 4. The germline V gene has CDR1 SNHLY and CDR2 FYNNEI. CDR3 nucleotides: TGTGCCAGCAGTGAGAAGACAGGGGGAACTGAAGCTTTCTTT. Protein: CASSEKTGGTEAFF. Full variable domain (missing parts from reference TRBV2 and TRBJ1-1): EPEVTQTPSHQVTQMGQEVILRCVPISNHLYFYWYRQILGQKVEFLVSFYNNEISEKSEIFDDQFSVERPDGSNFTLKIRSTKLEDSAMYFCASSEKTGGTEAFFGQGTRLTVV.

This rearrangement joins TRBV2 to TRBJ2-2; 10 bases map to TRBD1. V lost 4 bases and J lost 6; bases outside the gene matches: 2. Germline CDR1 is SNHLY and CDR2 is FYNNEI. The CDR3 consists of 14 residues. The CDR3 region has the DNA TGTGCCAGCAGTGGACAGGGGGCCGCCGGGGAGCTGTTTTTT. The encoded protein is CASSGQGAAGELFF.

The V call is TRBV18, the J call TRBJ2-5; D gene unclear. Germline V gives CDR1 KGHSH, CDR2 LQKENI. The CDR3 contains 14 residues. V lost 1 base and J 3 bases, leaving 9 bases between the germline ends. The CDR3 loop is CASSPRAEKETQYF. Written as DNA, the CDR3 is TGTGCCAGCTCACCACGGGCAGAGAAAGAGACCCAGTACTTC.

The rearrangement links TRBV7-2 to TRBJ2-7, with 7 bases lining up with TRBD1. Trimming cost V 3 bases and J 2 bases; bases outside gene matches: 4. Germline V CDR1 and CDR2: SGHTA, FQGNSA. The CDR3 contains 14 residues. The CDR3 region has the DNA TGTGCCAGCAGCTTGATGGGACAGACCTACGAGCAGTACTTC. Residues: CASSLMGQTYEQYF.

The count of this clone is one. The rearrangement joins TRBV5-5 to TRBJ1-2; 9 bases map to TRBD1. Trimming at V came to 2 bases and at J to 8 bases, leaving 4 bases not matched to a gene. Germline V gives CDR1 SGHKS, CDR2 YYEKEE (reference sequence). There are 13 residues in the CDR3. CDR3 nucleotide sequence: TGTGCCAGCAGCTTCCGACAGGGGGACGGCTACACCTTC. Protein product: CASSFRQGDGYTF.

The J gene is TRBJ1-5, the V gene TRBV2; 9 bases are shared with TRBD1. With 8 bases clipped from V and 4 bases from J, the junction kept 12 bases outside the gene matches. This CDR3 is 16 amino acids long. The germline V gene encodes CDR1 SNHLY and CDR2 FYNNEI. The CDR3 sequence: CASAKDRGARNQPQHF. In nucleotides, the CDR3 is TGTGCCAGCGCCAAAGACAGGGGGGCAAGGAATCAGCCCCAGCATTTT.

V usage is TRBV2 and J usage is TRBJ1-6; 8 bases align to TRBD1. CDR1 and CDR2 from the germline V gene are SNHLY and FYNNEI. Trimming took 6 bases from V and 11 from J; bases not matched to a gene: 12. The CDR3 is 15 residues long. CDR3: CASRDRAGGRTPLHF. The CDR3 DNA reads as TGTGCCAGCAGGGACAGGGCCGGGGGCAGGACACCCCTCCACTTT.

The chain has TRBV10-3 and TRBJ1-2, with 9 bases aligning to TRBD1. The CDR3 contains 15 residues. Trimming took 3 bases from V and 4 from J; bases not matched to a gene: 6. Germline CDR1 ENHRY, CDR2 SYGVKD. The CDR3 sequence: CAISDKTGGSYGYTF. The DNA for the CDR3 is TGTGCCATCAGTGACAAGACAGGGGGTAGCTATGGCTACACCTTC.

The chain uses TRBV6-5 and TRBJ2-7; 7 nucleotides agree with TRBD2. Germline trimming cut 5 bases from V and 4 bases from J; bases unmatched to any gene: 8. This CDR3 region has 14 residues. The germline CDR1 and CDR2 sequences are MNHEY and SVGAGI. The CDR3 region is CASSQGLVLYEQYF. The CDR3 coding sequence is TGTGCCAGCAGTCAAGGACTAGTGCTATACGAGCAGTACTTC.